This T cell receptor beta chain appears in the sequencing data of a study of CD8+ T cells in alopecia areata. Study at large: Among treated patients, oral tofacitinib was administered at 5 to 10 mg twice daily. The tofacitinib course ran for 6 to 18 months and was followed by 6 months off drug.

The authors extracted RNA and reverse transcribed it into cDNA as the sequencing template. The assay was immunoSEQ multiplex PCR, and TCRdb's table has in-frame clones only and misses some. The table has some 130,000 clones, roughly 53% seen once. In regard to this clone: No antigen is known for it.

A FACSAria was used to sort CD4+ and CD8+ T cells. These cells came from PBMCs. V gave up 2 bases and J gave up 3 bases; unmatched junction bases: 5. This CDR3 contains 16 residues. Study results and limitations: It was lesional scalp, especially alopecia totalis/universalis, that showed higher clonality than normal scalp.

This chain connects TRBV23-1 to TRBJ2-4; 9 bases agree with TRBD1. TRBV23-1 is an open reading frame whose function is uncertain. The sample was CD4+ T cells sorted from blood, taken at week 0. This clonotype originated in a human donor with alopecia areata. CDR3 loop: CASSQPRDRVKNIQYF. The CDR3, as DNA: TGCGCCAGCAGTCAACCCCGGGACAGGGTCAAAAACATTCAGTACTTC.